This TCR beta chain was profiled in a study of cytomegalovirus exposure and HLA in healthy donors (dated by TCRdb to the late 2010s). Context from the whole study: In an earlier analysis of roughly 500 of the donors, 250 to 350 Gb of sequence data and some 120 million unique TCR beta sequences from 150 million to 200 million T cells were reported. Roughly 300 gigabases of sequencing data and roughly 80 million unique TCR sequences made up an early release that covered under 750 HLA-typed donors. The genetic ancestry cluster associated with self-reported Caucasian donors included about 84% of the roughly 390 genotyped donors. The study aimed to test whether signatures of past pathogen exposure could be identified by cataloging public T cell receptors. Using immunosequencing, the study profiled T cell repertoires from fewer than 700 subjects and related those repertoires to cytomegalovirus serostatus. In addition to the first cohort of about 650 subjects, a separate validation cohort of 130 or so different subjects was used. High-throughput TCR immunosequencing, statistical association of individual TCRs with disease status, and machine learning were combined to predict cytomegalovirus infection status. In a later analysis, previously published TCR beta repertoires from some 640 donors were re-analyzed and high-resolution HLA genotyping was added so that TCR occurrence patterns could be studied. In the later analysis, no new phenotypic data were used to find candidate immune exposures; instead, reliance was placed on TCR beta sequences and their occurrence across donors. In an earlier analysis of 550 to 700 of the donors, high-throughput TCR beta sequencing was used to judge whether each TCR beta V gene segment behaved as functional or pseudogenic. Donor age, sex, ethnicity and CMV serostatus were compiled together with the repertoire data. A later genetic analysis used genome-wide SNP genotypes for about 55% of the 666 donors, treating that subset as a discovery cohort. All discovery cohort repertoires had been generated on a single sequencing platform. HLA typing included class I and class II loci at four-digit resolution. Typing coverage differed by locus: A, B, C, DRB1 and DQB1 were typed in about 620-640 donors, DQA1 in approximately 520, DPA1 in some 610, and DPB1 in around 440. Roughly 5 DR-DQ haplotypes were handled as single units for association and clustering because linkage in the cohort was strong. Across approximately 420 genotyped donors of the cohort, an average of approximately 240,000 unique TCR beta nucleotide sequences per donor were sequenced, and approximately 17% of those sequences were non-productive. The paper as a whole reports these results and caveats: V-gene and J-gene trimming of TCR beta chains was associated with a missense DCLRE1C variant in a later genetic analysis, and the association was replicated in an independent cohort. Sequencing depth was assumed to be roughly uniform across donors in the presence/absence analyses, though that assumption may not hold. In a later analysis, most CMV-associated TCR beta chains were found to appear HLA-restricted, with HLA associations seemingly driven largely by CMV exposure. In vitro tests confirmed that a few of the cytomegalovirus-associated TCR beta chains recognize cytomegalovirus antigens. A later analysis reported that several top co-occurrence clusters appeared linked to parvovirus B19, influenza, CMV and Epstein-Barr virus. It was suggested by the authors that the approach could potentially be generalized to other disease states and immunological phenotypes. For the cohort, immune exposure information was limited to CMV serostatus. Compared with the roughly 700-donor mean, donors in an Asian-associated ancestry cluster had fewer N-insertions in productive TCRs, according to a later genetic analysis. The earlier analysis of 587 of the donors excluded 15 to 20 rarely observed V segments, including chromosome 9 orphons, because counts were too low. Some IMGT-functional V segments, including TRBV6-2 and TRBV6-3, could not be told apart with the 87-base-pair reads, so those segments were excluded. Cytomegalovirus status was reported to be diagnosed by the classifier with high specificity and sensitivity in both the original and validation cohorts. Correlated functional status among segregating V segments might be attributable to linkage disequilibrium, but an unknown experimental factor could not be ruled out. Across donors, most TCR sequences were observed very rarely, whereas some public TCRs were present in many individuals. In a later analysis, TCR association rates were found to vary across HLA loci, with the most associated TCRs seen for DRB1 alleles and the fewest for HLA-C alleles. A group of highly shared sequence variants was considered likely to be a technical artifact of the sequencing pipeline. A total of fewer than 200 TCR beta chains were listed by the study as associated with cytomegalovirus. Because HLA typing was missing for some donors at each locus, association tests included only the typed subset. Strong co-occurrence of HLA alleles, especially DR and DQ, made assigning TCR associations to individual alleles difficult. A further reported finding was that TCR beta sequences accurately predicted the HLA-A and HLA-B alleles for most subjects in the first cohort. In an earlier analysis of about 600 of the donors, most TCR beta V segments appeared in productive rearrangements about 87% or about 30% of the time, broadly matching IMGT annotations. In a later analysis, HLA-associated TCR beta chains were found to be more clonally expanded and to have lower generation probabilities than equally common non-associated chains. A later analysis associated 16,951 TCR beta sequences with specific HLA alleles at a false discovery rate of 0.05. In this cohort, only TCR beta chains were sequenced, and detectable features were limited by the absence of alpha or paired-chain data.

Spanning cysteine to phenylalanine, the CDR3 consists of 13 amino acids. Left in the record is the CDR3 DNA by itself, 39 bases read in frame from the first base. The cohort comprised several hundred healthy bone marrow donors. All cohort members were sampled while nominally healthy, although unrecorded immune exposures were likely present. The donor tested CMV seronegative and was one of the 352 seronegative cohort members. Every donor gave a peripheral blood sample, and the peripheral blood mononuclear cells from that sample were used for TCR beta sequencing. Genomic DNA extraction from the blood cell samples was performed with the Qiagen DNeasy Blood Extraction Kit. Concerning this clone: Its antigen has not been determined. There are no base qualities to consult, and no much larger clone falls within one base.

The protocol used for the library was the immunoSEQ multiplex PCR assay. For the multiplex PCR, a mixture combining 60 forward primers for TCR Vbeta segments and 13 reverse primers for TCR Jbeta segments was used. The CDR3 region of rearranged TCR beta genes was amplified from genomic DNA with a multiplex PCR assay. The Illumina HiSeq System was used to sequence the amplified TCR beta libraries as 87-base-pair reads. The authors' analysis ran thus. In a later analysis, 80 million or so unique TCR beta chains were counted across the approximately 640 repertoires, and roughly 11 million of these chains were shared by at least two donors. Raw reads were error-corrected and collapsed into unique sequences by a nearest-neighbor algorithm in which closely related sequences were merged to remove PCR and sequencing errors. Alignment of CDR3 sequences to IMGT reference sequences was used to assign V, D and J gene segments. For a sequence to be retained, a match of at least six nucleotides to both a V gene segment and a J gene segment was required. A rearrangement was called productive if the CDR3 had no stop codons and remained in frame with V and J, and every other rearrangement was called non-productive. Following IMGT convention, CDR3 was defined as the stretch from the second conserved V-encoded cysteine up to the conserved J-encoded phenylalanine. The earlier analysis of roughly 590 of the donors excluded any sequence lacking an unambiguous match to a single V gene segment. An earlier analysis of several hundred of the donors called V segments functional above 56.7% productive rearrangements and segregating when the between-donor standard deviation exceeded 5%. A statistical classification framework was developed to diagnose cytomegalovirus status using the catalog of TCR beta chain sequences. A later analysis assigned V and J genes by comparing TCR nucleotide sequences with IMGT/GENE-DB human TR gene sequences. Using the TCRdist pipeline, a later analysis assigned CDR3 sequences along with most-parsimonious VDJ recombination scenarios. In a later analysis, each TCR beta chain was defined by its CDR3 amino acid sequence together with its V-gene family, and reads lacking a unique V-gene family were excluded. As a way to deal with suspected cross-contamination and a sequencing artifact, a later analysis dropped 500 to 700 nucleotide sequences that were highly shared and had low generation probability. In a later analysis, a clonal expansion index for each public chain was calculated from normalized within-repertoire ranks of inferred template counts. Generation probabilities in a later analysis came from a VDJ recombination model fitted to out-of-frame rearrangements, and those results were checked against IGoR. A later analysis scored TCR-TCR, TCR-HLA and TCR-CMV co-occurrence with hypergeometric tests, applying a repertoire-size bias correction to TCR pairs. A later analysis estimated false discovery rates by permuting HLA or CMV assignments 20 times. In a later analysis, co-occurring TCRs were grouped using DBSCAN, and TCRdist sequence similarity was added for clustering within HLA-allele-positive subsets. Repertoires with fewer than 30,000 or more than 120,000 public chains were left out of co-occurrence clustering, as were a handful of repertoires with anomalous nucleotide sharing. TCRdb took over this immuneACCESS table, retaining in-frame rearrangements with V and J assigned. Such tables are incomplete; in checked studies, under half of the missing clones stem from an unresolved V gene, and the remainder is unexplained. That table gives V, J and clone size, and the DNA gave D and trimming. The sample includes roughly 160,000 clones, with around three quarters observed a single time. The ten largest account for around 1.9% of the sample.

This receptor was identified in a middle-aged man in good health and CMV-seronegative. The sequencing sample was made of PBMCs. The rearrangement combines TRBV21-1 with TRBJ1-4. TRBV21-1 is a pseudogene. The sequenced DNA: TGTGCCAGCTGGATCGGGAGGAGGGAAAAACTGTTTTTT. Its protein product is CASWIGRREKLFF.